The rows below give T cell receptor beta chains drawn from one sample of a study of T cell responses to AZD1222 COVID-19 vaccine. The data were produced by immunoSEQ multiplex PCR, yet TCRdb's version contains in-frame clones alone and is incomplete. The sample contains 100,000 to 150,000 clones, 80% to 95% of which appear only once. The sample was peripheral blood, taken on day 0 of AZD1222 vaccination. The origin of the receptors is an adult in good health. Both conserved end residues are trimmed from each CDR3. A D gene is named only where the DNA matches it firmly.

cdr3_aa v_call cdr3_length j_call d_call
ASSLGFGLNTEAF TRBV19 13 TRBJ1-1 NA
ASSLKSRGRGLVGEAF TRBV28 16 TRBJ1-1 TRBD1
ASSLSGTGGDTQY TRBV5-1 13 TRBJ2-3 TRBD1
ASSPSRTGAASGANVLT TRBV7-8 17 TRBJ2-6 TRBD1
ATSDVDTEAF TRBV24-1 10 TRBJ1-1 NA
ASSPPRSVDTEAF TRBV7-9 13 TRBJ1-1 NA
ASSRRGTPMETQY TRBV13 13 TRBJ2-5 TRBD1
ASSPGQLMTNTGELF TRBV18 15 TRBJ2-2 TRBD1
SSWASGLASADTQY TRBV29-1 14 TRBJ2-3 TRBD2
ASSRLLGMGEYNEQF TRBV7-9 15 TRBJ2-1 NA
ASSLQGSEAF TRBV5-4 10 TRBJ1-1 NA
ASTWGQVSYEQY TRBV2 12 TRBJ2-7 TRBD1
ASSSLRDSIYEQY TRBV7-9 13 TRBJ2-7 NA
ASSYTGTGGAGGYT TRBV6-6 14 TRBJ1-2 TRBD1
ASSTGTLPEQY TRBV28 11 TRBJ2-7 NA
ASSSSMNTEAF TRBV18 11 TRBJ1-1 NA
ASSLFDEQF TRBV5-1 9 TRBJ2-1 NA
ASSSVNTEAF TRBV28 10 TRBJ1-1 NA
ASIRTSVTGELF TRBV7-9 12 TRBJ2-2 TRBD2
ASRFDRASGNTIY TRBV2 13 TRBJ1-3 TRBD1
AISDDGGPYEQY TRBV10-3 12 TRBJ2-7 NA
ASNYGTSGIREQF TRBV27 13 TRBJ2-1 TRBD2
ASRELATADNEQF TRBV5-1 13 TRBJ2-1 TRBD2
ASSLGPAGGYNEQF TRBV5-1 14 TRBJ2-1 TRBD2
ASSRDRGDEQF TRBV19 11 TRBJ2-1 TRBD1
ASSLSQGNYGYT TRBV5-4 12 TRBJ1-2 NA
ASSLSGTWPQH TRBV27 11 TRBJ1-5 NA
ASSWTRDGELF TRBV5-1 11 TRBJ2-2 NA
ASSQGTSGFIQY TRBV9 12 TRBJ2-4 TRBD2
SVDGLLSNEQF TRBV29-1 11 TRBJ2-1 NA
ASSPSAGTSIYEQY TRBV5-4 14 TRBJ2-7 NA
SASAPRGKGNTIY TRBV20-1 13 TRBJ1-3 TRBD1
ASSLGAFLTDTQY TRBV5-6 13 TRBJ2-3 NA
ASSGILQKTGILGYQPQH TRBV5-8 18 TRBJ1-5 NA
ASSSQGFNEKLF TRBV5-1 12 TRBJ1-4 NA
ASSLGHRGTEAF TRBV7-9 12 TRBJ1-1 NA
ATRKSAPRDGAPGTDTQY TRBV24-1 18 TRBJ2-3 NA
ASSHGQNSPLH TRBV4-1 11 TRBJ1-6 NA
ASSIRLGDEQY TRBV9 11 TRBJ2-7 NA
ASTLGLAESYEQY TRBV28 13 TRBJ2-7 TRBD2
ASSSRDRGNTGELF TRBV5-4 14 TRBJ2-2 TRBD1
ASSPSGAYGYT TRBV18 11 TRBJ1-2 NA
ASSEDTETEAF TRBV2 11 TRBJ1-1 NA
ASSTGDSGNEQF TRBV5-1 12 TRBJ2-1 NA
SVEKGFPYEQY TRBV29-1 11 TRBJ2-7 NA
ATSWWALAEILAKNIQY TRBV24-1 17 TRBJ2-4 NA
AWSSGTGKREQF TRBV30 12 TRBJ2-1 TRBD1
ASSGFTGTSTYNEQF TRBV5-4 15 TRBJ2-1 NA
ASCRDRDYNEQF TRBV2 12 TRBJ2-1 TRBD1
AWSGRQGLRNTEAF TRBV30 14 TRBJ1-1 NA
ASSPGTGYTGELF TRBV5-1 13 TRBJ2-2 TRBD1
ASSYSRVGGNTIY TRBV6-5 13 TRBJ1-3 NA
ASSLLGDRLYYGYT TRBV4-2 14 TRBJ1-2 TRBD1
AARKGALGSYGYT TRBV6-5 13 TRBJ1-2 TRBD1